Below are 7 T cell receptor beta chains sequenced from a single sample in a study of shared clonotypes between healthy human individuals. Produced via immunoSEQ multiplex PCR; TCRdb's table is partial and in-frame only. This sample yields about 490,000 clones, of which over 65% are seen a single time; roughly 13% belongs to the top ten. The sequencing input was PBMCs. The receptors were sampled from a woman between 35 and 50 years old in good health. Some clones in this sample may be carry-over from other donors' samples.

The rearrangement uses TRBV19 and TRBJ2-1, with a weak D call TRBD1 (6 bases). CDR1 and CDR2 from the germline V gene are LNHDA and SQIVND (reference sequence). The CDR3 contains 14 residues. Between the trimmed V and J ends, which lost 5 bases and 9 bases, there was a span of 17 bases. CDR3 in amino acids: CASSPSYRDSEQFF. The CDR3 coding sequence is TGTGCCAGTAGTCCCTCCTACAGGGATAGTGAGCAGTTCTTC.

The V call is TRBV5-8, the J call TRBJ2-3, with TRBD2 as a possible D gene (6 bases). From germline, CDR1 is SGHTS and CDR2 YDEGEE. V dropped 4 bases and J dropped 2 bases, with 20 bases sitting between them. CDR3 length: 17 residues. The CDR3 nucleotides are TGTGCCAGCAGCCTGGGGACTTCCCCAGGATACACAGATACGCAGTATTTT. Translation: CASSLGTSPGYTDTQYF. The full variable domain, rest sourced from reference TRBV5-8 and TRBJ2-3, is EAGVTQSPTHLIKTRGQQATLRCSPISGHTSVYWYQQALGLGLQFLLWYDEGEERNRGNFPPRFSGRQFPNYSSELNVNALELEDSALYLCASSLGTSPGYTDTQYFGPGTRLTVL.

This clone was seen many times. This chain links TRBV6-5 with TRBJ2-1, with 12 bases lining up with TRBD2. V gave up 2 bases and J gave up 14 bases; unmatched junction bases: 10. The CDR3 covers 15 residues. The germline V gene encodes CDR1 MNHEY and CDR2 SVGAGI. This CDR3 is CASSYGWASGREEFF. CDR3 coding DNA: TGTGCCAGCAGTTACGGTTGGGCTAGCGGGAGGGAGGAGTTCTTC.

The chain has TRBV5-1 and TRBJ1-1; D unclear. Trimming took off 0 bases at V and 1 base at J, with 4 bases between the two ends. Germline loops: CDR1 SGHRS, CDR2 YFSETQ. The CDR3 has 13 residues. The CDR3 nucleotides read TGCGCCAGCAGCTTGGAGTGGAACACTGAAGCTTTCTTT. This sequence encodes CASSLEWNTEAFF.

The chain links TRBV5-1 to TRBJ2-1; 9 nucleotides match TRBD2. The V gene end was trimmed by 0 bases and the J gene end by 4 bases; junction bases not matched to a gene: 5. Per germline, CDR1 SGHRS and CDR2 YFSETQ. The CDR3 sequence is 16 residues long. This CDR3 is CASSLVREGLYNEQFF. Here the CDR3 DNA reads TGCGCCAGCAGCTTGGTGCGGGAGGGATTATACAATGAGCAGTTCTTC.

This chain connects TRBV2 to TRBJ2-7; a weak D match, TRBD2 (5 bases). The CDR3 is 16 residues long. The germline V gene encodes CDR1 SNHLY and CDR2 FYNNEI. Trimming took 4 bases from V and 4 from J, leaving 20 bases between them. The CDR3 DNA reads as TGTGCCAGCAGTGGCCTAGCTCGGGGAATAAATTACGAGCAGTACTTC. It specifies CASSGLARGINYEQYF.

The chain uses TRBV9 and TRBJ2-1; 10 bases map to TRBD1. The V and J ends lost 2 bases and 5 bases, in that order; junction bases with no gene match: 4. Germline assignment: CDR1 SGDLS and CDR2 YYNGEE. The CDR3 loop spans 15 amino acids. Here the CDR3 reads CASSVRDRGNNEQFF. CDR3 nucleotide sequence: TGTGCCAGCAGCGTCCGGGACAGGGGAAACAATGAGCAGTTCTTC.